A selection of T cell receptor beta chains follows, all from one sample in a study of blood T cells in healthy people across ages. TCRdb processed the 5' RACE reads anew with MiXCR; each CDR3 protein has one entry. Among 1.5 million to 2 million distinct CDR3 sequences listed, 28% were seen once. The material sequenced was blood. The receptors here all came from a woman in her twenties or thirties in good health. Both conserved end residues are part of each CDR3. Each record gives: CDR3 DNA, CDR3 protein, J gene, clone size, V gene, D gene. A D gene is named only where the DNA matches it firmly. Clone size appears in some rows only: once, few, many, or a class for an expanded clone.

cdr3_nt: TGCAGTGCTAAGAAGACAGAGCTCTCCTACAATGAGCAGTTCTTC
cdr3_aa: CSAKKTELSYNEQFF
j_call: TRBJ2-1
clone_size: many
v_call: TRBV20-1
d_call: NA

cdr3_nt: TGTGCCAGCAGTGAAGAGGCAGGGGGCGGCTACACCTTC
cdr3_aa: CASSEEAGGGYTF
j_call: TRBJ1-2
clone_size: NA
v_call: TRBV2
d_call: TRBD1

cdr3_nt: TGTGCCAGCAACCCGAGGGGGTCCACAGATACGCAGTATTTT
cdr3_aa: CASNPRGSTDTQYF
j_call: TRBJ2-3
clone_size: many
v_call: TRBV12-3/TRBV12-4
d_call: NA

cdr3_nt: TGTGCCAGCAGCGGATCCGGGACAGGGGCCTACAATGAGCAGTTCTTC
cdr3_aa: CASSGSGTGAYNEQFF
j_call: TRBJ2-1
clone_size: few
v_call: TRBV9
d_call: TRBD1

cdr3_nt: TGTGCCAGCTGCCAAGTTAGCGCGGAGACCCAGTACTTC
cdr3_aa: CASCQVSAETQYF
j_call: TRBJ2-5
clone_size: few
v_call: TRBV14
d_call: NA

cdr3_nt: TGTGCCAGCAGCTTAGGGGCCCTTACCGGGGAGCTGTTTTTT
cdr3_aa: CASSLGALTGELFF
j_call: TRBJ2-2
clone_size: few
v_call: TRBV7-2
d_call: NA

cdr3_nt: TGTGCCAGCACCGGGACTAGCGGGGTCAGCGACGGGGAGCTGTTTTTT
cdr3_aa: CASTGTSGVSDGELFF
j_call: TRBJ2-2
clone_size: few
v_call: TRBV5-5
d_call: TRBD2

cdr3_nt: TGTGCCAGCAGTTCGAACAGGGAGTGGGAGCTGTTTTTT
cdr3_aa: CASSSNREWELFF
j_call: TRBJ2-2
clone_size: NA
v_call: TRBV12-3/TRBV12-4
d_call: NA

cdr3_nt: TGCGCCAGCAGCTTCTACAGGGGGAACACTGAAGCTTTCTTT
cdr3_aa: CASSFYRGNTEAFF
j_call: TRBJ1-1
clone_size: NA
v_call: TRBV5-1
d_call: TRBD1

cdr3_nt: TGTGCCAGCAGTTTAGGGATCACTGAAGCTTTCTTT
cdr3_aa: CASSLGITEAFF
j_call: TRBJ1-1
clone_size: few
v_call: TRBV12-3/TRBV12-4
d_call: NA

cdr3_nt: TGTGCCAGCAAGAACAGGGGAGGGAGCAATGAGCAGTTCTTC
cdr3_aa: CASKNRGGSNEQFF
j_call: TRBJ2-1
clone_size: many
v_call: TRBV27
d_call: NA

cdr3_nt: TGCGCCAGCAGCTTGACTAGCGGGCCAGAAAATGAGCAGTTCTTC
cdr3_aa: CASSLTSGPENEQFF
j_call: TRBJ2-1
clone_size: NA
v_call: TRBV5-1
d_call: TRBD2

cdr3_nt: TGCAGCGCGCTATCGGGACTAGCGGGAGGGCTTCAAGAGACCCAGTACTTC
cdr3_aa: CSALSGLAGGLQETQYF
j_call: TRBJ2-5
clone_size: many
v_call: TRBV29-1
d_call: TRBD2

cdr3_nt: TGCAGTGCTAGAAAAGGGGAAAATCAGTACTTC
cdr3_aa: CSARKGENQYF
j_call: TRBJ2-4
clone_size: many
v_call: TRBV20-1
d_call: NA

cdr3_nt: TGTGCCAGCAGTTACAGATACGGGAGAGATACGCAGTATTTT
cdr3_aa: CASSYRYGRDTQYF
j_call: TRBJ2-3
clone_size: NA
v_call: TRBV6-5
d_call: NA

cdr3_nt: TGTGCCAGCAGCTCCGGACGAGCAACTAATGAAAAACTGTTTTTT
cdr3_aa: CASSSGRATNEKLFF
j_call: TRBJ1-4
clone_size: few
v_call: TRBV7-9
d_call: NA

cdr3_nt: TGCAATGCTAGTCTGTATAGCACAGATACGCAGTATTTT
cdr3_aa: CNASLYSTDTQYF
j_call: TRBJ2-3
clone_size: NA
v_call: TRBV20-1
d_call: NA

cdr3_nt: TGTGCCAGCAGCCCAGACCCAGGGTCACCCCTCCACTTT
cdr3_aa: CASSPDPGSPLHF
j_call: TRBJ1-6
clone_size: NA
v_call: TRBV11-3
d_call: NA

cdr3_nt: TGTGCCAGCAGCTTAAGTCCAGGGGAAGCTTTCTTT
cdr3_aa: CASSLSPGEAFF
j_call: TRBJ1-1
clone_size: NA
v_call: TRBV7-9
d_call: NA

cdr3_nt: TGCGCCAGCAGCTTTGACACCAGCACAGATACGCAGTATTTT
cdr3_aa: CASSFDTSTDTQYF
j_call: TRBJ2-3
clone_size: NA
v_call: TRBV5-1
d_call: NA

cdr3_nt: TGTGCCAGCACCGGTCTCTTCGCAGATACGCAGTATTTT
cdr3_aa: CASTGLFADTQYF
j_call: TRBJ2-3
clone_size: NA
v_call: TRBV2
d_call: NA

cdr3_nt: TGCAGCGTGGGGACCTTGGGGGCCCAGTACTTC
cdr3_aa: CSVGTLGAQYF
j_call: TRBJ2-5
clone_size: NA
v_call: TRBV29-1
d_call: NA

cdr3_nt: TGCAGCGGCACCGAGGGGAGGTCAGCTGAAGCTTTCTTT
cdr3_aa: CSGTEGRSAEAFF
j_call: TRBJ1-1
clone_size: NA
v_call: TRBV29-1
d_call: NA

cdr3_nt: TGCGCCAGCAGCCACACTTCTGGGTCCTACGAGCAGTACTTC
cdr3_aa: CASSHTSGSYEQYF
j_call: TRBJ2-7
clone_size: many
v_call: TRBV4-1
d_call: NA

cdr3_nt: TGTGCCAGCGGGGGAGTTTCCTACAATGAGCAGTTCTTC
cdr3_aa: CASGGVSYNEQFF
j_call: TRBJ2-1
clone_size: many
v_call: TRBV12-3/TRBV12-4
d_call: NA

cdr3_nt: TGTGCCAGTTCCCAAGGTCCGACCGGGCAGTTCTTC
cdr3_aa: CASSQGPTGQFF
j_call: TRBJ2-1
clone_size: NA
v_call: TRBV7-2
d_call: NA

cdr3_nt: TGTGCCAGCAGCCAAAATCTCCGGGACAGCCATGGCTACACCTTC
cdr3_aa: CASSQNLRDSHGYTF
j_call: TRBJ1-2
clone_size: few
v_call: TRBV3-1
d_call: TRBD1

cdr3_nt: TGTGCCAGAGGTAGTCCAGCGGGTACCTACGAGCAGTACTTC
cdr3_aa: CARGSPAGTYEQYF
j_call: TRBJ2-7
clone_size: many
v_call: TRBV21-1
d_call: NA

cdr3_nt: TGCAGTGCTAGGCAGGGGGAACAGCCCCAGCATTTT
cdr3_aa: CSARQGEQPQHF
j_call: TRBJ1-5
clone_size: NA
v_call: TRBV20-1
d_call: TRBD1

cdr3_nt: TGTGCCAGCAGCGTAGGCTCCCAGGGGACCCAGTACTTC
cdr3_aa: CASSVGSQGTQYF
j_call: TRBJ2-5
clone_size: NA
v_call: TRBV9
d_call: NA

cdr3_nt: TGCGCCAGCGCCCCGGAAGGGTCGAGGCGAGGCTACACCTTC
cdr3_aa: CASAPEGSRRGYTF
j_call: TRBJ1-2
clone_size: few
v_call: TRBV5-1
d_call: NA

cdr3_nt: TGTGCCACCAGCAGGCTAAGCACAGGGGGCTACGAGCAGTACTTC
cdr3_aa: CATSRLSTGGYEQYF
j_call: TRBJ2-7
clone_size: many
v_call: TRBV15
d_call: TRBD1

cdr3_nt: TGTGCCAGCATCCCAGGGAGGGGCGCGACTAATGAAAAACTGTTTTTT
cdr3_aa: CASIPGRGATNEKLFF
j_call: TRBJ1-4
clone_size: NA
v_call: TRBV11-2
d_call: NA

cdr3_nt: TGCGCCAGCGGATCACGGGAGACCGACTACAATGAGCAGTTCTTC
cdr3_aa: CASGSRETDYNEQFF
j_call: TRBJ2-1
clone_size: NA
v_call: TRBV10-1
d_call: NA

cdr3_nt: TGTGCCAGCATCAAGAAACCCCCGGGACAGGGGAATCAGCCCCAGCATTTT
cdr3_aa: CASIKKPPGQGNQPQHF
j_call: TRBJ1-5
clone_size: NA
v_call: TRBV6-1
d_call: TRBD1

cdr3_nt: TGTGCCACCGGGAGGGACAGGCTTAACACTGAAGCTTTCTTT
cdr3_aa: CATGRDRLNTEAFF
j_call: TRBJ1-1
clone_size: few
v_call: TRBV10-3
d_call: TRBD1

cdr3_nt: TGTGCCAGCACCGACGTCGGACAGCAGTACGAGCAGTACTTC
cdr3_aa: CASTDVGQQYEQYF
j_call: TRBJ2-7
clone_size: NA
v_call: TRBV28
d_call: NA

cdr3_nt: TGCGCCAGCAGCTCGGACATGGACGACGGCTACACCTTC
cdr3_aa: CASSSDMDDGYTF
j_call: TRBJ1-2
clone_size: many
v_call: TRBV5-1
d_call: NA

cdr3_nt: TGCAGTGCAAGATCTGATGGGGAGCAGTACTTC
cdr3_aa: CSARSDGEQYF
j_call: TRBJ2-7
clone_size: NA
v_call: TRBV20-1
d_call: NA